Listed here is a single T cell receptor beta chain. Its target is unknown. The table came from immunoSEQ multiplex PCR; TCRdb's copy has only in-frame clones and leaves some out. The sample includes about 24,000 clones, approximately 94% seen only once; the top ten take approximately 6%. This sample stems from a study of STAT3 mutations in large granular lymphocyte leukemia. The study's findings and limits: Every T-cell large granular lymphocyte leukemia patient had at least one immunodominant TCR beta clonotype.

V lost 6 bases and J 1 base, leaving 14 bases between the germline ends. This CDR3 has 16 residues. CDR1 is SGHDT, CDR2 YYEEEE, per germline. This receptor was taken from a man aged 40-49 years with T-cell large granular lymphocyte leukemia. Some clones in this sample may be carry-over from other donors' samples. The V and J genes are TRBV5-6 and TRBJ1-6; tentative D call: TRBD1 (6 bases). Input material: peripheral blood mononuclear cells. The DNA for the CDR3 is TGTGCCAGCAAAAGAAGGGGGAAATCCTATAATTCACCCCTCCACTTT. Translated, it gives CASKRRGKSYNSPLHF.